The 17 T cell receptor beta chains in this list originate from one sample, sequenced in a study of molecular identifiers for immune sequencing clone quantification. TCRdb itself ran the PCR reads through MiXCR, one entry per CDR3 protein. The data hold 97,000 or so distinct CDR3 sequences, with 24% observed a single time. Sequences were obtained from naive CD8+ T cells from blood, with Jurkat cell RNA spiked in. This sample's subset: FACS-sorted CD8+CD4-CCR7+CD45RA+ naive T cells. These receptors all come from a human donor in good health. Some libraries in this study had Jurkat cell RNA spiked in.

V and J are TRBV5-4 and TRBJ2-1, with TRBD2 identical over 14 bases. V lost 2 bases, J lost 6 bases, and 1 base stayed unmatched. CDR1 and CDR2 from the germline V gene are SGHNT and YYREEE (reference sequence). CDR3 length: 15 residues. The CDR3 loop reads CASSFGTSGSNEQFF. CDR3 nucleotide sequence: TGTGCCAGCAGCTTCGGGACTAGCGGGAGCAATGAGCAGTTCTTC.

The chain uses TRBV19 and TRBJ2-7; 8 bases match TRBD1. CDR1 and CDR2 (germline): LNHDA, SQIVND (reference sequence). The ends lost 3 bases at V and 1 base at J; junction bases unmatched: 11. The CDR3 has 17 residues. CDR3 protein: CASSMVSAGGQSYEQYF. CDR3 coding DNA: TGTGCCAGTAGTATGGTTTCCGCAGGGGGCCAGTCCTACGAGCAGTACTTC.

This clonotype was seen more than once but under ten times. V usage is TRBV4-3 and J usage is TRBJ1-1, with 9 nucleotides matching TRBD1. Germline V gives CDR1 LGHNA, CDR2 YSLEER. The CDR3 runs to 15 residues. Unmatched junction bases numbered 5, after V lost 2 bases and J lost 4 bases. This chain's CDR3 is CASSQQQGAGTEAFF. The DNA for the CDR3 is TGCGCCAGCAGCCAACAACAGGGGGCTGGCACTGAAGCTTTCTTT.

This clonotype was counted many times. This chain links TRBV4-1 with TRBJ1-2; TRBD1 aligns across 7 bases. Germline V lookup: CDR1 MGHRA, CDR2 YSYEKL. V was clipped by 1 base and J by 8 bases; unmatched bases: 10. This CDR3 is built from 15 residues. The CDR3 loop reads CASSQAGQPVGGYTF. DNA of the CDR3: TGCGCCAGCAGCCAAGCGGGACAGCCAGTTGGGGGCTACACCTTC.

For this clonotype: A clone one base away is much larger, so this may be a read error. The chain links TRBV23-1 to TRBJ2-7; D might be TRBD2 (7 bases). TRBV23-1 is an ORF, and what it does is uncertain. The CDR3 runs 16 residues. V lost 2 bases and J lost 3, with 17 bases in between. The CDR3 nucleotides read TGCGCCAGCAGTCAAGGGGGGGCTCCCGGCCTCTACGAGCAGTACTTC. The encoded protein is CASSQGGAPGLYEQYF.

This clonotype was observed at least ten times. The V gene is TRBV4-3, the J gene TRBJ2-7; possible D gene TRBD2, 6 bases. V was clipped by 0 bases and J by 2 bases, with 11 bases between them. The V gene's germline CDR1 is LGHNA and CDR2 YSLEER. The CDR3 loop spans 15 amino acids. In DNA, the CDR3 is TGCGCCAGCAGCCAAGATGCGGGACCGGCCTACGAGCAGTACTTC. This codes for CASSQDAGPAYEQYF.

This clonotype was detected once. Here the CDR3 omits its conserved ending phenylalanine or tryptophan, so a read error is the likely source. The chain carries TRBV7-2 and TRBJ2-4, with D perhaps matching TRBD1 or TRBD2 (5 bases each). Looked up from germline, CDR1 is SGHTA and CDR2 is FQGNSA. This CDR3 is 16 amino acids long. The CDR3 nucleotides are TGTGCCAGCAGCCGGACAAATGAGCTAGCCAGAAACATTCAGTACTCC. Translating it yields CASSRTNELARNIQYS.

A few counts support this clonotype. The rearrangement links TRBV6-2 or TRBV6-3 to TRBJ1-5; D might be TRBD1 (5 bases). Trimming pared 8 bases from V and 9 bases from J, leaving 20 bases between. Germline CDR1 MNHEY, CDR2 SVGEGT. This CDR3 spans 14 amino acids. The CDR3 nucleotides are TGTGCCAGCCACCGCGGGGCCGCTCTTTGGCCCCAGCATTTT. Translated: CASHRGAALWPQHF.

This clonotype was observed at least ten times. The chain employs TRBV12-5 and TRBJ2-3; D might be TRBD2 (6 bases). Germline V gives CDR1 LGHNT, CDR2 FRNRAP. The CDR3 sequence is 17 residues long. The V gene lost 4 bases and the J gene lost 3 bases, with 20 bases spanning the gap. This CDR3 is CASGSTLSGSGTDTQYF. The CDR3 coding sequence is TGTGCTAGTGGTTCGACCCTTTCCGGGAGCGGGACAGATACGCAGTATTTT. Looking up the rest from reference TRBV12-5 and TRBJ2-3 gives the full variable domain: DARVTQTPRHKVTEMGQEVTMRCQPILGHNTVFWYRQTMMQGLELLAYFRNRAPLDDSGMPKDRFSAEMPDATLATLKIQPSEPRDSAVYFCASGSTLSGSGTDTQYFGPGTRLTVL.

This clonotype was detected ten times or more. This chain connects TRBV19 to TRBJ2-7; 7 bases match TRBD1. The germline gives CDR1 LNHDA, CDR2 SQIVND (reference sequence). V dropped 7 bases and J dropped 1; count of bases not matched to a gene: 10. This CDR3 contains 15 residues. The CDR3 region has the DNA TGTGCCAGTACTCAAACCGGGACAGATTCCTACGAGCAGTACTTC. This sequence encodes CASTQTGTDSYEQYF.

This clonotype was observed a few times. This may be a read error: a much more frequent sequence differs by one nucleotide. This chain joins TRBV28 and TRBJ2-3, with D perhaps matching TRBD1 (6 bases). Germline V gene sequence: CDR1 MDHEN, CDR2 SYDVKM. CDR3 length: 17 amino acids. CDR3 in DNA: TGTGCCGGCAGTCTTCAGGGGCGGCTAGAAGCGGCAGATACGCAGTATTTT. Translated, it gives CAGSLQGRLEAADTQYF. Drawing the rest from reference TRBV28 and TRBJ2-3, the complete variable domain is DVKVTQSSRYLVKRTGEKVFLECVQDMDHENMFWYRQDPGLGLRLIYFSYDVKMKEKGDIPEGYSVSREKKERFSLILESASTNQTSMYLCAGSLQGRLEAADTQYFGPGTRLTVL.

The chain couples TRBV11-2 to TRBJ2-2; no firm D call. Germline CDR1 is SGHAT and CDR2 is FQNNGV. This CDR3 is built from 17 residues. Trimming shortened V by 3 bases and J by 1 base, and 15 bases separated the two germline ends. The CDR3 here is CASSFAARTENTGELFF. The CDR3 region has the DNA TGTGCCAGCAGCTTCGCCGCCCGGACGGAGAACACCGGGGAGCTGTTTTTT.

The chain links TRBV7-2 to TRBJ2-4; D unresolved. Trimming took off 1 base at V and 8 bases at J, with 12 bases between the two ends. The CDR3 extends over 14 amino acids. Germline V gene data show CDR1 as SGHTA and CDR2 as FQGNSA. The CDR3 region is CASSLDGLMDIQYF. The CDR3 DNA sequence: TGTGCCAGCAGCTTAGACGGCCTCATGGACATTCAGTACTTC.

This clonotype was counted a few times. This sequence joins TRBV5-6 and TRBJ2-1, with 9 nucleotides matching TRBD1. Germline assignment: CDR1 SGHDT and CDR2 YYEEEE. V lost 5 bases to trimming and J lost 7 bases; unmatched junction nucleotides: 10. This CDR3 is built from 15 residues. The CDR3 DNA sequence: TGTGCCAGCAGTCCCGGGACAGGGTCTTGGAATGAGCAGTTCTTC. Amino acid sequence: CASSPGTGSWNEQFF.

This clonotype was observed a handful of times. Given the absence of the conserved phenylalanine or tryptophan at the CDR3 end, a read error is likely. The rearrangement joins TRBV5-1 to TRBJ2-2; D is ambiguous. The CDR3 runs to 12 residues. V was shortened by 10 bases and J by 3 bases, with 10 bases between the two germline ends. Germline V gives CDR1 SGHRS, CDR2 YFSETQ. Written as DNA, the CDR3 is TGCGCCTTGTCGGTTGACACCGGGGAGCTGTTTTCT. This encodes CALSVDTGELFS.

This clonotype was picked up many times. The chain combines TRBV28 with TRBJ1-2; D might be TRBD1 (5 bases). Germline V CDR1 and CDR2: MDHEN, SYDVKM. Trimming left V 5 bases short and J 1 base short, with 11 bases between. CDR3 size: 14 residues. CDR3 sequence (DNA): TGTGCCAGCAGTCCCCCCGGGGGTAACTATGGCTACACCTTC. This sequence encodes CASSPPGGNYGYTF.

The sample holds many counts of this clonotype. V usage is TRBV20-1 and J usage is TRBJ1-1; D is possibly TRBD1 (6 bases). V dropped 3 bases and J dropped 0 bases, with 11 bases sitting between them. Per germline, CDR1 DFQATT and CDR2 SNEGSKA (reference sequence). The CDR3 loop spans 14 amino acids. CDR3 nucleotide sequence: TGCAGTGCTAGGGATTGGACAGTGAACACTGAAGCTTTCTTT. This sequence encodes CSARDWTVNTEAFF.